These 24 T cell receptor beta chains were sequenced from one sample in a study of blood T cell repertoires in COVID-19. The assay was immunoSEQ multiplex PCR, and TCRdb's table has in-frame clones only and misses some. This sample has hundreds of thousands of clones; around 86% occur once, and the top ten carry about 1.5%. Sequencing was carried out using peripheral blood. These receptors were obtained from a woman under 40 with active or convalescent COVID-19.

The J gene is TRBJ1-5, the V gene TRBV19, with D unclear. The CDR3 sequence is 15 residues long. The germline gives CDR1 LNHDA, CDR2 SQIVND (reference sequence). The V and J ends lost 4 bases and 0 bases respectively, with 10 bases between them. CDR3 amino acids: CASSTVRNSNQPQHF. The CDR3 DNA reads as TGTGCCAGTAGTACGGTCAGGAATAGCAATCAGCCCCAGCATTTT.

V usage is TRBV30 and J usage is TRBJ1-6, with unresolved D. Germline V gene sequence: CDR1 GTSNPN, CDR2 SVGIG (reference sequence). Deletions cut 4 bases from V and 9 bases from J, with 13 bases between. This CDR3 is 13 amino acids long. Written as DNA, the CDR3 is TGTGCCTGGATGTTGTCCGGGTTTTCACCCCTCCACTTT. Translation gives CAWMLSGFSPLHF.

V is TRBV19 and J is TRBJ1-2; possibly TRBD1 for D (6 bases). The CDR3 loop spans 14 amino acids. V was trimmed by 0 bases and J by 8 bases, leaving 13 bases between them. The germline CDR1 and CDR2 sequences are LNHDA and SQIVND (reference sequence). The CDR3 sequence is CASSIEQGWDGYTF. CDR3 DNA sequence: TGTGCCAGTAGTATAGAACAGGGATGGGACGGCTACACCTTC.

V gene TRBV29-1 combines with J gene TRBJ1-2; 8 nucleotides align to TRBD1. The length of the CDR3 is 15 residues. Trimming at V came to 3 bases and at J to 5 bases, leaving 11 bases not matched to a gene. CDR1 and CDR2 (germline): SQVTM, ANQGSEA. CDR3 loop: CSVDQGAGLGYGYTF. The CDR3 DNA is TGCAGCGTTGACCAGGGGGCGGGTTTAGGATATGGCTACACCTTC. Drawing the rest from reference TRBV29-1 and TRBJ1-2, the complete variable domain is SAVISQKPSRDICQRGTSLTIQCQVDSQVTMMFWYRQQPGQSLTLIATANQGSEATYESGFVIDKFPISRPNLTFSTLTVSNMSPEDSSIYLCSVDQGAGLGYGYTFGSGTRLTVV.

J is TRBJ1-3 and V is TRBV7-8, with D perhaps TRBD1 (5 bases). V was cut by 5 bases and J by 4 bases, with 18 bases left in between. Germline lookup yields CDR1 SGHVS and CDR2 FQNEAQ. This CDR3 region has 16 residues. The CDR3 reads CASSSLAVGLGNTIYF. CDR3 in DNA: TGTGCCAGCAGCAGCTTAGCGGTGGGACTAGGAAACACCATATATTTT.

The chain uses TRBV6-5 and TRBJ2-6; 9 bases align to TRBD1. Per the germline V gene, CDR1 is MNHEY and CDR2 is SVGAGI. This CDR3 comprises 13 residues. The V and J ends lost 6 bases and 13 bases, in that order; junction bases with no gene match: 7. In nucleotides, the CDR3 is TGTGCCAGCAGGACGGGACAGGGAGGTGTCCTGACTTTC. Its translation is CASRTGQGGVLTF.

V and J are TRBV10-3 and TRBJ1-5; no definite D call. Germline assignment: CDR1 ENHRY and CDR2 SYGVKD. This CDR3 spans 14 amino acids. The ends were cut back, 3 bases at V and 7 bases at J, with 13 bases in the middle. In nucleotides, the CDR3 is TGTGCCATCAGTGAACCGTCTGAGGGACAGCCCCAGCATTTT. It is translated as CAISEPSEGQPQHF.

V usage is TRBV10-3 and J usage is TRBJ1-1, with TRBD1 as a possible D gene (5 bases). Germline-derived CDR1 and CDR2 are ENHRY and SYGVKD. Trimming took off 3 bases at V and 1 base at J, with 9 bases between the two ends. The CDR3 runs 14 residues. CDR3 protein: CAISDDSSNTEAFF. CDR3 nucleotide sequence: TGTGCCATCAGTGATGACAGTTCGAACACTGAAGCTTTCTTT.

V is TRBV4-1 and J is TRBJ1-1; no firm D call. The CDR3 runs to 16 residues. Per the germline V gene, CDR1 is MGHRA and CDR2 is YSYEKL. Trimming pared 4 bases from V and 0 bases from J, leaving 15 bases between. CDR3 nucleotide sequence: TGCGCCAGCAGCCCTAGAGGGTCTTCCTTGAACACTGAAGCTTTCTTT. Translating gives CASSPRGSSLNTEAFF.

The gene calls are TRBV30 and TRBJ2-1; TRBD2 matches 7 bases. CDR1 is GTSNPN, CDR2 SVGIG, per germline (reference sequence). The V segment lost 3 bases and the J segment 2 bases; nucleotides outside the gene matches: 4. The CDR3 runs to 14 residues. CDR3 region: CAWSETSPYNEQFF. The CDR3 DNA is TGTGCCTGGAGCGAGACTAGCCCCTACAATGAGCAGTTCTTC.

The rearrangement links TRBV19 to TRBJ2-1; 14 nucleotides match TRBD2. The CDR3 sequence is 13 residues long. Germline CDR1 reads LNHDA; CDR2 reads SQIVND (reference sequence). Trimming removed 10 bases from V and 7 bases from J; junction bases left unmatched: 3. The CDR3 sequence: CATRLAGGNEQFF. CDR3 sequence (DNA): TGTGCCACGCGACTAGCGGGAGGGAATGAGCAGTTCTTC.

The V gene is TRBV6-5, the J gene TRBJ2-2, with 9 bases matching TRBD1. The CDR3 contains 15 residues. V lost 0 bases to trimming and J lost 6 bases; unmatched junction nucleotides: 2. Germline values: CDR1 MNHEY, CDR2 SVGAGI. The CDR3 loop is CASSYSGQGSGELFF. CDR3 coding DNA: TGTGCCAGCAGTTACTCGGGACAGGGTTCCGGGGAGCTGTTTTTT.

The CDR3 region is CASSIPPTTRGLNTEAFF. As DNA, the CDR3 is TGTGCCAGTAGTATCCCCCCGACAACCAGGGGATTGAACACTGAAGCTTTCTTT. V and J are TRBV19 and TRBJ1-1, with D perhaps matching TRBD1 (6 bases). CDR1 is LNHDA and CDR2 is SQIVND in the germline V gene (reference sequence). The germline V and J ends were trimmed by 3 bases and 0 bases, with 20 bases remaining between them. The length of the CDR3 is 18 residues.

The chain is built from TRBV18 and TRBJ1-1, with D possibly being TRBD1 (5 bases). Trimming cost V 2 bases and J 3 bases, with 7 bases left between them. The germline V gene encodes CDR1 KGHSH and CDR2 LQKENI. The CDR3 is 13 residues long. The CDR3 spells CASSPVRDTEAFF. The CDR3 DNA follows: TGTGCCAGCTCACCAGTCAGGGACACTGAAGCTTTCTTT. The entire variable domain, with the rest obtained from reference TRBV18 and TRBJ1-1, is as follows: NAGVMQNPRHLVRRRGQEARLRCSPMKGHSHVYWYRQLPEEGLKFMVYLQKENIIDESGMPKERFSAEFPKEGPSILRIQQVVRGDSAAYFCASSPVRDTEAFFGQGTRLTVV.

This chain connects TRBV11-2 to TRBJ2-5; tentatively, D is TRBD2 (6 bases). The ends were cut back, 1 base at V and 10 bases at J, with 7 bases in the middle. CDR1 and CDR2 (germline): SGHAT, FQNNGV. The CDR3 consists of 11 residues. The CDR3 DNA is TGTGCCAGCAGCTTAGGGGGGGACCAGTACTTC. Protein product: CASSLGGDQYF.

This chain joins TRBV6-1 and TRBJ2-5; 7 bases are a match to TRBD2. CDR3 length: 15 residues. Unmatched junction bases numbered 3, after V lost 0 bases and J lost 2 bases. Per the germline V gene, CDR1 is MNHNS and CDR2 is SASEGT. CDR3 loop: CASSEAPSGQETQYF. The CDR3 nucleotides read TGTGCCAGCAGTGAAGCACCTAGCGGACAAGAGACCCAGTACTTC.

The chain has TRBV19 and TRBJ2-5, with D perhaps TRBD2 (6 bases). The CDR3 runs to 14 residues. Germline CDR1 and CDR2: LNHDA and SQIVND (reference sequence). Deletions cut 3 bases from V and 7 bases from J, with 15 bases between. As DNA, the CDR3 is TGTGCCAGTAGTATTGTATCGTCCGGGGGGACCCAGTACTTC. It specifies CASSIVSSGGTQYF. The full variable domain, rest sourced from reference TRBV19 and TRBJ2-5, is DGGITQSPKYLFRKEGQNVTLSCEQNLNHDAMYWYRQDPGQGLRLIYYSQIVNDFQKGDIAEGYSVSREKKESFPLTVTSAQKNPTAFYLCASSIVSSGGTQYFGPGTRLLVL.

V is TRBV18 and J is TRBJ1-2; D remains ambiguous. Per the germline V gene, CDR1 is KGHSH and CDR2 is LQKENI. V lost 1 base to trimming and J lost 0 bases, with 12 bases between them. This CDR3 has 16 residues. CDR3 sequence reads: CASSPLLREANYGYTF. The DNA of the CDR3 is TGTGCCAGCTCACCACTTTTACGAGAGGCTAACTATGGCTACACCTTC.

The chain links TRBV2 to TRBJ2-5, with D hard to call. The CDR3 extends over 12 amino acids. V shed 6 bases and J shed 3 bases, with 8 bases lying between them. Germline CDR1 SNHLY, CDR2 FYNNEI. The CDR3 bases are TGTGCCAGCAGAGACAACGAAGAGACCCAGTACTTC. Amino acids: CASRDNEETQYF. Full variable domain (missing parts from reference TRBV2 and TRBJ2-5): EPEVTQTPSHQVTQMGQEVILRCVPISNHLYFYWYRQILGQKVEFLVSFYNNEISEKSEIFDDQFSVERPDGSNFTLKIRSTKLEDSAMYFCASRDNEETQYFGPGTRLLVL.

This clone was counted between two and nine times. The chain's CDR3 is CASSPRDREYGYTF. For the CDR3, the DNA is TGTGCCAGCAGCCCTCGGGACAGGGAATATGGCTACACCTTC. This chain uses TRBV5-6 with TRBJ1-2; 9 bases line up with TRBD1. Per the germline V gene, CDR1 is SGHDT and CDR2 is YYEEEE. This CDR3 region has 14 residues. After removal of 4 bases from V and 5 bases from J, the junction contained 6 bases not matched to a gene. The whole variable domain, remainder taken from reference TRBV5-6 and TRBJ1-2, is DAGVTQSPTHLIKTRGQQVTLRCSPKSGHDTVSWYQQALGQGPQFIFQYYEEEERQRGNFPDRFSGHQFPNYSSELNVNALLLGDSALYLCASSPRDREYGYTFGSGTRLTVV.

In nucleotides, the CDR3 is TGTGCCAGCAGCTTAGGGGTAGCGGTAGGGAACACCGGGGAGCTGTTTTTT. As protein: CASSLGVAVGNTGELFF. This sequence joins TRBV7-2 and TRBJ2-2; tentatively, D is TRBD2 (6 bases). The CDR3 is made up of 17 amino acids. CDR1 and CDR2 (germline): SGHTA, FQGNSA. The V end was cut by 1 base, the J end by 1 base, with 13 bases between.

The gene calls are TRBV19 and TRBJ2-7, with TRBD1 matching over 12 bases. The germline V gene encodes CDR1 LNHDA and CDR2 SQIVND (reference sequence). This CDR3 is 14 amino acids long. The trim removed 6 bases at V and 6 bases at J, leaving 6 bases unmatched. This CDR3 reads CASSRRDRGPEQYF. CDR3 DNA: TGTGCCAGTAGCCGCCGGGACAGGGGGCCCGAGCAGTACTTC.

V gene TRBV5-1 combines with J gene TRBJ2-2; D is perhaps TRBD1 (5 bases). The V gene's germline CDR1 is SGHRS and CDR2 YFSETQ. CDR3 length equals 15 residues. The ends were cut back, 0 bases at V and 4 bases at J, with 10 bases in the middle. The chain's CDR3 is CASSLGQGITGELFF. CDR3 nucleotides: TGCGCCAGCAGCTTGGGGCAGGGTATCACCGGGGAGCTGTTTTTT.

This chain joins TRBV5-6 and TRBJ2-7, with D uncertain. V shed 3 bases and J shed 1 base, with 8 bases lying between them. The CDR3 loop spans 13 amino acids. Germline loops: CDR1 SGHDT, CDR2 YYEEEE. CDR3 amino acids: CASSWPRSYEQYF. The CDR3 region has the DNA TGTGCCAGCAGCTGGCCTCGTTCCTACGAGCAGTACTTC.